This T cell receptor beta chain was identified in a study of Ad26.COV2.S vaccination and SARS-CoV-2 variants. Only in-frame clones appear in the TCRdb table, and some are missing; sequencing was by immunoSEQ multiplex PCR. The profile shows some 270,000 clones, approximately 88% of them singletons. The CDR3 length is 13 residues. Germline values: CDR1 SGHVS, CDR2 FQNEAQ. V shed 3 bases and J shed 4 bases, with 8 bases lying between them. A remark on this clone: As yet, its antigen is unknown.

Treatment meaning: about 20 received Ad26.COV2.S at low or high dose, single or two shots; roughly five received placebo; per-sample allocation not given. Sampling took place 63 days after the first vaccine or placebo injection. Study-wide points: Recipients of either vaccine or placebo displayed similar breadth of non-spike TCRs.

The specimen was peripheral blood, collected in a trial of Ad26.COV2.S vaccine versus placebo. This TCR was sampled from a person between 18 and 65 years old who received the Ad26.COV2.S COVID-19 vaccine or a placebo. The chain joins TRBV7-8 to TRBJ2-3; D not certain. The CDR3 DNA follows: TGTGCCAGCAGCTTTGGACCTTCAGATACGCAGTATTTT. Its translation is CASSFGPSDTQYF.